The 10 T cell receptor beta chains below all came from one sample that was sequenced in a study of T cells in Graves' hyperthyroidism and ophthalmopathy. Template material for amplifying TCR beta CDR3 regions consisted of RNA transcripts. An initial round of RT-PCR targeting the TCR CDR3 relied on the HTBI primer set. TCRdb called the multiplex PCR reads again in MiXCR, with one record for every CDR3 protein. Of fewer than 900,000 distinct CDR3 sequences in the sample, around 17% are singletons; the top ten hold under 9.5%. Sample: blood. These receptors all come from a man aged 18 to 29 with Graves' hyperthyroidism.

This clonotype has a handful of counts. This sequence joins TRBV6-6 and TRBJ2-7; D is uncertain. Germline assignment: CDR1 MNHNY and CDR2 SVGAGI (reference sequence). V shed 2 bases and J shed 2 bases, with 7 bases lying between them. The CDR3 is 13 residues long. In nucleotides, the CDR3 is TGTGCCAGCAGTTACCGTTCCACCTACGAGCAGTACTTC. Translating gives CASSYRSTYEQYF.

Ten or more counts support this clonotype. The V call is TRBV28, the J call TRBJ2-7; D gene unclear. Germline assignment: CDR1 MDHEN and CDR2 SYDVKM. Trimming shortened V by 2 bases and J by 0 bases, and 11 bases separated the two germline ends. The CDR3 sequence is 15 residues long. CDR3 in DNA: TGTGCCAGCAGTTTACCCCAAGGGCCCTCCTACGAGCAGTACTTC. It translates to CASSLPQGPSYEQYF.

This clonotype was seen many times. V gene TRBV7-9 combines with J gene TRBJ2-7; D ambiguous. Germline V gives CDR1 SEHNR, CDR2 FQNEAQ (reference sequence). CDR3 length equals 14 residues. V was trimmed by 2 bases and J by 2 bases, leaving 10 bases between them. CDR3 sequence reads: CASSLWVPAYEQYF. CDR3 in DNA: TGTGCCAGCAGCTTATGGGTCCCGGCCTACGAGCAGTACTTC.

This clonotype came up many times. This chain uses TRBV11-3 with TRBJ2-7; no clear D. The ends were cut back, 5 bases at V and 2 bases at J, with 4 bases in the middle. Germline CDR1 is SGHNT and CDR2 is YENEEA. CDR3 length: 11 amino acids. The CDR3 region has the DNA TGTGCCAGCAGCATTACCTACGAGCAGTACTTC. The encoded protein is CASSITYEQYF.

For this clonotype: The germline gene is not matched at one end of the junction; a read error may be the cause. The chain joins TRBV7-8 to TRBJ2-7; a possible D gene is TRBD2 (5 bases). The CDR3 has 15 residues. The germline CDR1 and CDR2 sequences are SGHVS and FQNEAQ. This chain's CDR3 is CASSLAPASSYGQYF. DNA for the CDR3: TGTGCCAGCAGCTTAGCGCCGGCTAGCAGCTACGGGCAGTACTTC.

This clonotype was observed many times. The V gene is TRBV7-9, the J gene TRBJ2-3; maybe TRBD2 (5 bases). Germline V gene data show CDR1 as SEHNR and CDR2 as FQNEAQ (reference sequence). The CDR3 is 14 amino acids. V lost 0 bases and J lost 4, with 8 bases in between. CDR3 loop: CASSLAGVADTQYF. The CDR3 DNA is TGTGCCAGCAGCTTAGCGGGAGTGGCAGATACGCAGTATTTT.

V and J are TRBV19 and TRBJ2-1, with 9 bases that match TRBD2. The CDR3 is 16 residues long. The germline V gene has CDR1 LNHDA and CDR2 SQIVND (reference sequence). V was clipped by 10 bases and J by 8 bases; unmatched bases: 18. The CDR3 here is CATSRRGLAGPDEQFF. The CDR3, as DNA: TGTGCCACCTCACGGAGGGGGCTAGCGGGACCTGATGAGCAGTTCTTC.

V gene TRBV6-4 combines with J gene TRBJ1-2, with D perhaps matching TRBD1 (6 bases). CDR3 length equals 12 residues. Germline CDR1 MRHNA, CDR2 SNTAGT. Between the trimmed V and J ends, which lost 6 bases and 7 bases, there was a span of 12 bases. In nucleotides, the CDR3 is TGTGCCAGCAGGGAGGGGGTGATTGGCTACACCTTC. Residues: CASREGVIGYTF.

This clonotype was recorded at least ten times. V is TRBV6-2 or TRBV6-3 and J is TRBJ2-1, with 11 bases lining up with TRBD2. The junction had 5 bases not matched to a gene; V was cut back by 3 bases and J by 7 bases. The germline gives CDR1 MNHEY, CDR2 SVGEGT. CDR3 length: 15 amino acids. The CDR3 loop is CASSYASSGGNEQFF. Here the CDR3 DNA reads TGTGCCAGCAGTTATGCGTCTAGCGGGGGGAATGAGCAGTTCTTC.

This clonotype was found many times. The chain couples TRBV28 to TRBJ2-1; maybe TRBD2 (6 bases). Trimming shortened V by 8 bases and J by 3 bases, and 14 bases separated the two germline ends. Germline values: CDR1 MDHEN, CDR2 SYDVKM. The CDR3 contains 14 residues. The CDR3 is CASVAVANYNEQFF. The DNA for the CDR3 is TGTGCCAGCGTAGCGGTAGCAAACTACAATGAGCAGTTCTTC.